This T cell receptor beta chain was documented in a study of human T cells and chemical hapten exposure. On the study more broadly: Across the whole study, which lasted about 23 weeks, patients were given diphenylcyclopropenone on the scalp once a week.

Whole-study findings and limits: The study found that DPC sensitization did not change TCRs above 1 in 1000 frequency.

This clonotype rates as medium-sized. Its antigen remains unidentified. This CDR3 is built from 12 residues. V was pared by 7 bases and J by 8 bases, with 7 bases of the junction left unmatched. The germline gives CDR1 SQVTM, CDR2 ANQGSEA. Documented time point: pre-sensitization, week 0. The treatment denotes: therapeutic diphenylcyclopropenone sensitization with weekly scalp DPC. Drawing of blood took place ahead of applying each patch test. Within the library, unique molecular identifiers were attached to each individual cDNA molecule. From the RACE reads, TCRdb called clonotypes with MiXCR, one entry per CDR3 protein. The table shows under 200,000 distinct CDR3 sequences, with about 31% occurring only once.

The material was whole blood, obtained in connection with sensitization to the hapten diphenylcyclopropenone (DPC). This rearrangement joins TRBV29-1 to TRBJ2-1; 8 bases agree with TRBD1. This receptor was identified in a woman between 25 and 40 years old with alopecia areata. Some clones in this sample may be carry-over from other donors' samples. In nucleotides, the CDR3 is TGCAGCGCCAGGACAGGGTTGTATGAGCAGTTCTTC. Translating gives CSARTGLYEQFF.